The entry below describes one T cell receptor (beta chain). This receptor's antigen is unknown. The input lacks base qualities; no much larger clone sits a single base away. The label giving this sample's treatment or condition can be read as: live attenuated yellow fever vaccine strain. Two biological replicates of bulk PBMCs were collected at each blood-draw timepoint. A standard Ficoll-Paque protocol was used to isolate PBMCs from peripheral blood. TriZol was used to extract RNA from bulk PBMCs, CD4 and CD8 fractions, and dextramer-positive and dextramer-negative fractions. The data were taken from a study of T cells after yellow fever vaccination (dated by TCRdb to between 2019 and 2020). About the full investigation: The SMART-Seq v4 Ultra Low Input RNA kit was used to prepare libraries from fractions with low cell numbers. To follow T-cell clones before and after primary and booster YFV17D yellow fever vaccination, bulk TCR alpha and beta repertoires were sequenced over time. Blood samples were taken at several timepoints before and after primary and secondary immunization, and bulk PBMC replicates and cell subsets were isolated. Two healthy male donors, one aged 18 to 29 and one aged 30 to 40 years, made up the cohort. The study at large found these results: The secondary T-cell response was weaker than the primary response but faster, peaking on day 5 instead of day 15. Because abundant contaminating clonotypes from the bulk population could be contained in FACS-sorted repertoires, computational filtering was required. After the booster, most of the clones that had expanded following primary vaccination were detected again (just under 97% of CD4 and more than 85% of CD8), which suggests that memory was broadly maintained. Because the study included only a couple of donors, the extent to which the findings can be generalized is limited. A small share of clonotypes occurred in both CD4 and CD8 compartments, likely arising from convergent recombination.

TCR cDNA was synthesized by 5'RACE template switching, which introduced a universal primer site and unique molecular identifiers. Priming for cDNA synthesis came from both the TCR alpha and TCR beta constant segments. Library amplification used two PCR steps, and the second PCR step added sample barcodes and sequencing adapters. Libraries were sequenced on Illumina HiSeq 2500 (2x100 bp) or NovaSeq (2x150 bp). The authors' analysis ran thus. Reads were demultiplexed and collapsed into UMI consensus sequences with MIGEC, and V(D)J alignment was performed with MiXCR. Vaccine-responding clonotypes were identified with edgeR using replicate PBMC samples, with FDR below 0.01 and a log2 fold change above 5 up to day 15 being required. Bulk clonotypes were assigned CD4 or CD8 identity according to which sequenced CD4 or CD8 repertoire held them at higher abundance. The public reads were reanalyzed by TCRdb: fastp trimming at Q25, MiXCR alignment, in-frame beta chains only. Rows are unified per CDR3 protein, each entry keeping the most common DNA and genes. The V and J calls and clone size are TCRdb's, not the authors'. This sample has about 370,000 distinct CDR3 sequences in its table, and roughly 10% of those were observed once. Less than 20% of the sample belongs to the ten largest clones.

The germline V gene encodes CDR1 SGHRS and CDR2 YFSETQ. Trimming leaves V shorter by 4 bases and J shorter by 1 base, with the junction holding 18 bases beyond the gene matches. From its cysteine to its phenylalanine, the CDR3 spans 19 amino acids. Only CDR3 DNA remains: 57 bases, in frame from the first base. The clonotype comes from a man aged 18 to 35 who received the YFV17D yellow fever vaccine. The specimen comprised PBMCs, sampled on the day of the first yellow fever vaccination. The chain is assembled from TRBV5-1 and TRBJ2-5; 8 of the junction bases match TRBD2. The bases read TGCGCCAGCAGCCAAAGAGAGAGGAGGGGAGCGGGGGCCCAAGAGACCCAGTACTTC. It codes for CASSQRERRGAGAQETQYF.